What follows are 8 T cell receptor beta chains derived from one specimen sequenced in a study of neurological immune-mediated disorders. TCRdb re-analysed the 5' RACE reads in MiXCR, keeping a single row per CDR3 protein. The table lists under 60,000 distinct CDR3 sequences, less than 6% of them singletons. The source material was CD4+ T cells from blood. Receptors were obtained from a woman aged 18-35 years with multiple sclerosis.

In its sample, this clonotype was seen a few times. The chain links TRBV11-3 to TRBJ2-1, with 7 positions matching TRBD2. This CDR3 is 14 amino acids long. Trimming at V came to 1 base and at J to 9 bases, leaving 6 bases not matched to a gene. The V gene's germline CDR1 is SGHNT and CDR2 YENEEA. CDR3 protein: CASSLVRENGEQFF. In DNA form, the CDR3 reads TGTGCCAGCAGCTTAGTGCGGGAGAATGGTGAGCAGTTCTTC.

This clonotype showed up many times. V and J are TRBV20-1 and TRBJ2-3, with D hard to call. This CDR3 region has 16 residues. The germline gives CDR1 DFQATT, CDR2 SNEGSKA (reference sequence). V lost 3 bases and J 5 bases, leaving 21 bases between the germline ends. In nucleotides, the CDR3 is TGCAGTGCTAGTATCGGCCTAAACAAGGGTGTAGATACGCAGTATTTT. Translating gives CSASIGLNKGVDTQYF.

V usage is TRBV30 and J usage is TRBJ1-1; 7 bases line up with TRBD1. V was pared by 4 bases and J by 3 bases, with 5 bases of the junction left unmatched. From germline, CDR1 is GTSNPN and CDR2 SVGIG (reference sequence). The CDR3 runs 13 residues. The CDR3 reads CAWTLRGDTEAFF. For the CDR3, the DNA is TGTGCCTGGACCCTCAGGGGGGACACTGAAGCTTTCTTT.

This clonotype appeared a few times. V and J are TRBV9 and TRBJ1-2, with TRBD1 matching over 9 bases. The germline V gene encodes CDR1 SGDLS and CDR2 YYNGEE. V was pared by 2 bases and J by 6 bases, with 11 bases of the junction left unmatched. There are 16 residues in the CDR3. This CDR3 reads CASSVFGQTGGHGYTF. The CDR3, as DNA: TGTGCCAGCAGCGTTTTCGGACAAACAGGGGGCCATGGCTACACCTTC.

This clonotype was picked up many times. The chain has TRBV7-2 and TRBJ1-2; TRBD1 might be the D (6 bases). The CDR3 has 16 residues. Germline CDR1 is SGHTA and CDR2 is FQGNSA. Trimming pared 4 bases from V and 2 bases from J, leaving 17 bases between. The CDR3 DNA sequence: TGTGCCAGCAGCTATCACAGCAGGGACACGAACTATGGCTACACCTTC. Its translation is CASSYHSRDTNYGYTF.

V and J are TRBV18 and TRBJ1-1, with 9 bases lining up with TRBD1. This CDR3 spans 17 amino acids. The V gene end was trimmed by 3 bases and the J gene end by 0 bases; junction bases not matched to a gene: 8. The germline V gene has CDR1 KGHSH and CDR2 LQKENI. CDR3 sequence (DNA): TGTGCCAGCTCACCTGTCCCGGGACAGGGATTGAACACTGAAGCTTTCTTT. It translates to CASSPVPGQGLNTEAFF.

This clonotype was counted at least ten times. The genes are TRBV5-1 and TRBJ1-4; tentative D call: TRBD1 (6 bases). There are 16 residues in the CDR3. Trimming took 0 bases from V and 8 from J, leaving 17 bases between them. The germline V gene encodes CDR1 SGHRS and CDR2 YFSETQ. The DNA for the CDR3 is TGCGCCAGCAGCTTGGGATTCCAGGGGAAAAGCGAAAAACTGTTTTTT. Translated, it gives CASSLGFQGKSEKLFF.

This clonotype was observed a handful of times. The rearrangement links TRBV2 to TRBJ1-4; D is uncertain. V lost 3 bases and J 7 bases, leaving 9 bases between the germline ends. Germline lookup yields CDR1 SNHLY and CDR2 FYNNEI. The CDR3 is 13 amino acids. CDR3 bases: TGTGCCAGCAGTGAGGGCCGTGTTGAAAAACTGTTTTTT. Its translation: CASSEGRVEKLFF. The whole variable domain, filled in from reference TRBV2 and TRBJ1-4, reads EPEVTQTPSHQVTQMGQEVILRCVPISNHLYFYWYRQILGQKVEFLVSFYNNEISEKSEIFDDQFSVERPDGSNFTLKIRSTKLEDSAMYFCASSEGRVEKLFFGSGTQLSVL.